These 10 T cell receptor beta chains were sequenced from one sample in a study of T cell responses to AZD1222 COVID-19 vaccine. Using immunoSEQ multiplex PCR, the repertoire was profiled, and TCRdb retains in-frame clones only, with some absent. The repertoire holds around 110,000 clones, with about 92% as singletons. The material was peripheral blood, obtained 28 days after the second AZD1222 dose. The receptors stem from an adult who received the AZD1222 COVID-19 vaccine.

This clone was detected only once. This chain joins TRBV6-5 and TRBJ1-3; D perhaps matches TRBD1 (6 bases). This CDR3 contains 15 residues. Germline V gene data show CDR1 as MNHEY and CDR2 as SVGAGI. V shed 2 bases and J shed 7 bases, with 15 bases lying between them. The CDR3 coding sequence is TGTGCCAGCAGTTACGCGGGACACATATCTAACACCATATATTTT. As protein: CASSYAGHISNTIYF.

The gene calls are TRBV21-1 and TRBJ1-5. TRBV21-1 is recorded as a pseudogene. The CDR3 extends over 11 amino acids. The CDR3 region has the DNA TGTGCCAGCAGCGAAGGGCAGCCCCAGCATTTT. It specifies CASSEGQPQHF.

The rearrangement uses TRBV6-2 or TRBV6-3 and TRBJ2-6; D gene uncertain. Germline V gene lookup returns CDR1 MNHEY and CDR2 SVGEGT. The CDR3 is 15 amino acids. Deletions cut 0 bases from V and 4 bases from J, with 7 bases between. The CDR3 DNA reads TGTGCCAGCAGTTACTCATGGTCCGGGGCCAACGTCCTGACTTTC. Its protein product is CASSYSWSGANVLTF.

The chain joins TRBV19 to TRBJ1-1; perhaps TRBD1 as D (5 bases). CDR1 is LNHDA, CDR2 SQIVND, per germline (reference sequence). The CDR3 consists of 13 residues. V was cut by 3 bases and J by 3 bases, with 8 bases left in between. CDR3 loop: CASSIQGDTEAFF. In DNA form, the CDR3 reads TGTGCCAGTAGTATTCAGGGAGACACTGAAGCTTTCTTT.

In its sample, this clone was seen once. This chain uses TRBV27 with TRBJ2-7, with D possibly TRBD2 on 6 matching bases. V was cut by 0 bases and J by 2 bases, with 11 bases left in between. This CDR3 spans 15 amino acids. The V gene's germline CDR1 is MNHEY and CDR2 SMNVEV (reference sequence). The CDR3 reads CASSLSGTGAYEQYF. The CDR3 bases are TGTGCCAGCAGTTTATCAGGGACTGGGGCCTACGAGCAGTACTTC.

This chain connects TRBV10-3 to TRBJ2-3; D is possibly TRBD1 (6 bases). There are 14 residues in the CDR3. Trimming took off 6 bases at V and 0 bases at J, with 10 bases between the two ends. The germline V gene has CDR1 ENHRY and CDR2 SYGVKD. The CDR3 reads CAIRQGVSTDTQYF. CDR3 in DNA: TGTGCCATCAGACAGGGAGTGAGCACAGATACGCAGTATTTT.

The chain recombines TRBV13 with TRBJ2-7; 7 positions match TRBD2. Germline V CDR1 and CDR2: PRHDT, FYEKMQ (reference sequence). The CDR3 is made up of 14 amino acids. The V segment lost 7 bases and the J segment 6 bases; nucleotides outside the gene matches: 12. As DNA, the CDR3 is TGTGCCAGCACCGCGGGTAGCGGGTTTCGCGAGCAGTACTTC. This sequence encodes CASTAGSGFREQYF.

J is TRBJ2-3 and V is TRBV24-1; 7 bases are a match to TRBD1. This CDR3 is 14 amino acids long. CDR1 is KGHDR, CDR2 SFDVKD, per germline. V shed 5 bases, J shed 7 bases, and the junction held 8 bases outside the gene matches. CDR3 DNA sequence: TGTGCCACCAGTGGGACAGGATCAATCCATACGCAGTATTTT. Amino acids: CATSGTGSIHTQYF.

CDR3 residues: CASSPSGGPGYTF. The CDR3 DNA follows: TGTGCCAGCTCACCATCAGGGGGTCCTGGCTACACCTTC. The chain uses TRBV18 and TRBJ1-2, with TRBD1 matching over 7 bases. Germline V gene sequence: CDR1 KGHSH, CDR2 LQKENI. This CDR3 has 13 residues. V shed 2 bases and J 7 bases; nucleotides not matched to a gene: 4.

This clone was seen once. The CDR3 loop reads CASSFGGHDTEAFF. In DNA, the CDR3 is TGTGCCAGCAGCTTTGGGGGTCACGACACTGAAGCTTTCTTT. The V and J genes are TRBV5-6 and TRBJ1-1; TRBD1 might be the D (5 bases). V lost 2 bases to trimming and J lost 3 bases, with 11 bases between them. CDR1 is SGHDT and CDR2 is YYEEEE in the germline V gene. This CDR3 is 14 amino acids long.